The clone carrying this T cell receptor beta chain was found a few times. TCRdb reprocessed the RT-PCR reads with MiXCR, giving one entry per CDR3 protein. In the table there are almost 700,000 distinct CDR3 sequences, approximately 14% of which are singletons. The CDR3 extends over 16 amino acids. Trimming pared 2 bases from V and 4 bases from J, leaving 17 bases between. Input material: memory CD4+ T cells from blood. The genes are TRBV12-3 or TRBV12-4 and TRBJ1-1, with D uncertain. The receptor comes from a female donor in good health, serving as a healthy control. CDR3 in amino acids: CASSLSMRGPVTEAFF. DNA for the CDR3: TGTGCCAGCAGTTTATCCATGAGAGGACCGGTCACTGAAGCTTTCTTT.